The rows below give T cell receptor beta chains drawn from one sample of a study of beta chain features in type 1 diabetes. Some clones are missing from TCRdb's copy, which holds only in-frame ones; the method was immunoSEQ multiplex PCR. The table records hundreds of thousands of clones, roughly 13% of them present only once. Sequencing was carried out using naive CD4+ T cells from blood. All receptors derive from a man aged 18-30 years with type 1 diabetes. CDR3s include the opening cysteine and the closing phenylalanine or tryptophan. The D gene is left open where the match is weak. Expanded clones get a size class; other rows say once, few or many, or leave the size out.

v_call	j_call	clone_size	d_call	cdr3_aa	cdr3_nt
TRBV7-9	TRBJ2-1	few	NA	CASSPSRQGGSSYNEQFF	TGTGCCAGCAGCCCTAGCCGACAGGGAGGGAGCTCCTACAATGAGCAGTTCTTC
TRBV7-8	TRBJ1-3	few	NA	CASSATTVSGNTIYF	TGTGCCAGCAGCGCGACGACAGTTTCTGGAAACACCATATATTTT
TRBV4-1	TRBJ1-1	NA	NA	CASSQGPNTEAFF	TGCGCCAGCAGCCAGGGACCTAACACTGAAGCTTTCTTT
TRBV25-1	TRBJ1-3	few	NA	CASSEGTEKGNTIYF	TGTGCCAGCAGTGAAGGGACCGAAAAGGGAAACACCATATATTTT
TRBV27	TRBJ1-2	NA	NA	CASSSPGSSNYGYTF	TGTGCCAGCAGTTCGCCAGGGTCCTCTAACTATGGCTACACCTTC
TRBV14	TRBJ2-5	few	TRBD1	CASSPGTVIRETQYF	TGTGCCAGCAGCCCCGGGACAGTGATCCGGGAGACCCAGTACTTC
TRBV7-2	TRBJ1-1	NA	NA	CASSLVVGNTEAFF	TGTGCCAGCAGCTTAGTTGTGGGGAACACTGAAGCTTTCTTT
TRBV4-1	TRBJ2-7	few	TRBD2	CASQPTSGAYEQYF	TGCGCCAGTCAACCGACTAGCGGGGCCTACGAGCAGTACTTC
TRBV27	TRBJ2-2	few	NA	CASSLSRITGELFF	TGTGCCAGCAGTTTAAGCAGGATCACCGGGGAGCTGTTTTTT
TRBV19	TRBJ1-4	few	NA	CASSMGEKLFF	TGTGCCAGTAGTATGGGTGAAAAACTGTTTTTT
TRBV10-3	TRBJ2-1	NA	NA	CAISDGWSSYNEQFF	TGTGCCATCAGTGATGGGTGGAGCTCCTACAATGAGCAGTTCTTC
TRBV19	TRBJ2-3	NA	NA	CASTLPGAQEQYF	TGTGCCAGTACCCTACCGGGGGCACAGGAACAGTATTTT
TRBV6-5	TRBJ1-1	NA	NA	CASSYSITGNTEAFF	TGTGCCAGCAGTTACTCGATAACAGGGAACACTGAAGCTTTCTTT
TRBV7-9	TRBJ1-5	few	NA	CASSLQGTQPQHF	TGTGCCAGCAGCTTACAGGGTACCCAGCCCCAGCATTTT
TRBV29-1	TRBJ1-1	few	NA	CSWCQNTEAFF	TGTTCATGGTGCCAGAACACTGAAGCTTTCTTT
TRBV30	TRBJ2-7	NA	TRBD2	CAWSVGPTSGGYEQYF	TGTGCCTGGAGTGTGGGTCCGACTAGCGGGGGCTACGAGCAGTACTTC
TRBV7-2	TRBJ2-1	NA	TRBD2	CASSLQAGATYNEQFF	TGTGCCAGCAGCTTACAAGCGGGGGCGACCTACAATGAGCAGTTCTTC
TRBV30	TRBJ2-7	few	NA	CAWSPWGSANTYEQYF	TGTGCCTGGAGTCCTTGGGGGAGCGCGAACACCTACGAGCAGTACTTC
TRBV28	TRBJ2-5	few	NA	CASSGVQETQYF	TGTGCCAGCAGTGGGGTACAAGAGACCCAGTACTTC
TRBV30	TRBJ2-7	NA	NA	CAWRQGISYEQYF	TGTGCCTGGAGGCAGGGCATCTCCTACGAGCAGTACTTC
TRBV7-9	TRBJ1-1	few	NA	CASSLVPGTNTEAFF	TGTGCCAGCAGCTTAGTTCCAGGGACGAACACTGAAGCTTTCTTT
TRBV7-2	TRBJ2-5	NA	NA	CASSTRTETQYF	TGTGCCAGCAGCACGCGGACAGAGACCCAGTACTTC
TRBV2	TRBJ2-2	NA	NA	CASSDGSNTGELFF	TGTGCCAGCTCGGACGGTTCGAACACCGGGGAGCTGTTTTTT
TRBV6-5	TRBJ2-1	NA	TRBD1	CASRAADRDYEQFF	TGTGCCAGCCGGGCGGCGGACAGGGATTATGAGCAGTTCTTC
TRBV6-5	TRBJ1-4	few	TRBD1	CASTQGEDEKLFF	TGTGCCAGCACCCAGGGGGAGGATGAAAAACTGTTTTTT
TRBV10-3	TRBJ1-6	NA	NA	CAISESGQGNSPLHF	TGTGCCATCAGTGAGTCGGGTCAGGGGAATTCACCCCTCCACTTT
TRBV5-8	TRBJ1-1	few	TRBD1	CASSLGLTGTAEAFF	TGTGCCAGCAGCTTGGGGTTGACAGGGACGGCTGAAGCTTTCTTT
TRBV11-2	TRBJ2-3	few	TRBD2	CASSTGLAGGTQYF	TGTGCCAGCAGCACGGGACTAGCGGGGGGGACGCAGTATTTT
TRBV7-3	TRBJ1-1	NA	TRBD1	CASSRDRRTEAFF	TGTGCCAGCAGCCGGGACAGGCGCACTGAAGCTTTCTTT
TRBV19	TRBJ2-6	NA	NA	CASSIGYSGANVLTF	TGTGCCAGTAGTATTGGGTACTCTGGGGCCAACGTCCTGACTTTC
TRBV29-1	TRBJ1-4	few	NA	CSVPRPGPGEKLFF	TGCAGCGTTCCCCGACCGGGGCCCGGGGAAAAACTGTTTTTT
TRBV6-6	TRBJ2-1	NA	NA	CASSYSSGTPGEQFF	TGTGCCAGCAGTTACTCATCGGGGACACCGGGGGAGCAGTTCTTC
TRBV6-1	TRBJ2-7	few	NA	CASSDEKGLEQYF	TGTGCCAGCAGTGATGAAAAGGGTCTCGAGCAGTACTTC
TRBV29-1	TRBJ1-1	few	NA	CSVEGTPEAFF	TGCAGCGTTGAGGGAACCCCTGAAGCTTTCTTT
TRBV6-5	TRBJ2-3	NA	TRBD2	CASRILAVAADTQYF	TGTGCCAGCAGAATTCTAGCGGTGGCAGCGGATACGCAGTATTTT
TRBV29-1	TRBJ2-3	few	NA	CTSQVGVSTDTQYF	TGCACCTCTCAAGTAGGGGTTAGCACAGATACGCAGTATTTT
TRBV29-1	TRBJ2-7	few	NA	CSVSGGGLTYEQYF	TGCAGCGTCTCAGGAGGGGGACTGACCTACGAGCAGTACTTC
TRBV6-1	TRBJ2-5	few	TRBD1	CASSESIRDRGYSETQYF	TGTGCCAGCAGTGAAAGTATCCGGGACAGGGGGTATAGTGAGACCCAGTACTTC
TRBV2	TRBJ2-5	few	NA	CASLGAWGTQYF	TGTGCCAGCTTGGGGGCCTGGGGGACCCAGTACTTC
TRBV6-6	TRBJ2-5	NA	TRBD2	CAISGDYETQYF	TGTGCCATCAGCGGGGACTATGAGACCCAGTACTTC
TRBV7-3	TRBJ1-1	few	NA	CASSLIPGNTEAFF	TGTGCCAGCAGCTTAATTCCAGGGAACACTGAAGCTTTCTTT
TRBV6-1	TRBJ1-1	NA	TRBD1	CASSRTGIGTEAFF	TGTGCCAGCAGTCGGACAGGGATCGGCACTGAAGCTTTCTTT
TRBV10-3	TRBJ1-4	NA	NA	CAISSSPPSSTNEKLFF	TGTGCCATCAGTTCATCTCCCCCGAGCTCAACTAATGAAAAACTGTTTTTT
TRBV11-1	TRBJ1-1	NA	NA	CASSLAGPPEAFF	TGTGCCAGCAGCTTGGCAGGGCCGCCTGAAGCTTTCTTT
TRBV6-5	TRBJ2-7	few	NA	CASRRDTLISEQYF	TGTGCCAGCAGACGGGACACCCTAATCTCCGAGCAGTACTTC
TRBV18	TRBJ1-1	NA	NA	CASSPTGGENTEAFF	TGTGCCAGCTCACCTACCGGGGGGGAAAACACTGAAGCTTTCTTT
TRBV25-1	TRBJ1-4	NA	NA	CASTGAGEKLFF	TGTGCCAGCACGGGGGCGGGTGAAAAACTGTTTTTT
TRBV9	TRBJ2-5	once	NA	CASSVRQAETQYF	TGTGCCAGCAGCGTAAGGCAAGCAGAGACCCAGTACTTC
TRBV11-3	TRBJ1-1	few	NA	CASSLRNGEAFF	TGTGCCAGCAGCTTACGGAACGGTGAAGCTTTCTTT
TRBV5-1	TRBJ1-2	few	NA	CASSPGSNYGYTF	TGCGCCAGCAGCCCGGGGAGTAACTATGGCTACACCTTC
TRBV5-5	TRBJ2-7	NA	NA	CASSFRAESNYEQYF	TGTGCCAGCAGCTTCAGGGCCGAGAGTAACTACGAGCAGTACTTC
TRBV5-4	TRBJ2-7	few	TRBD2	CASSPKRGGFHEQYF	TGTGCCAGCAGTCCCAAGCGGGGGGGCTTCCACGAGCAGTACTTC
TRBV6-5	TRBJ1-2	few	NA	CASSNRQSYGYTF	TGTGCCAGCAGTAACAGGCAGTCATATGGCTACACCTTC